The rows below give T cell receptor beta chains drawn from one sample of a study of T-cell memory formation after mild COVID-19. Each CDR3 protein gets one entry after TCRdb re-called the 5' RACE reads with MiXCR. The repertoire holds roughly 310,000 distinct CDR3 sequences, roughly 15% seen once, with 20% to 25% in the top ten. The sequencing sample was made of PBMCs or a T cell subset sorted from them (not recorded which). The receptors were sampled from a man between 18 and 29 years old who had mild COVID-19 (a few samples of this study predate the infection). Cell type and time point are not known. The conserved cysteine and the conserved F or W are not part of the CDR3 here. The order of the fields is V gene, CDR3 length, clone size, CDR3 protein. Only some rows state a clone size, as once, few, many or a class for expanded clones.

TRBV4-1,14,few,ASSHLVRTDYNEQF
TRBV5-5,13,few,ASSSTGALGYGYT
TRBV5-1,12,many,ASSSRAGTDTQY
TRBV7-8,13,.,ASTARGQGTDTQY
TRBV7-9,12,.,ASSVAGEEETQY
TRBV5-1,12,.,ASRDVKGGEKLF
TRBV7-6,14,many,ASSLTGGRGKETQY
TRBV6-1,13,many,ASTQITGILETQY
TRBV6-5,13,few,ASSTRTDSNSPLH
TRBV20-1,14,few,SARVGGQDSNQPQH
TRBV19,13,.,ASSMRDRTNEKLF
TRBV6-2/TRBV6-3,9,.,ASSDEGEQF
TRBV4-2,11,few,ASTSEGRLGYT
TRBV12-3/TRBV12-4,10,few,ATSRETGELF
TRBV5-1,13,few,ASSPQGHINQPQH